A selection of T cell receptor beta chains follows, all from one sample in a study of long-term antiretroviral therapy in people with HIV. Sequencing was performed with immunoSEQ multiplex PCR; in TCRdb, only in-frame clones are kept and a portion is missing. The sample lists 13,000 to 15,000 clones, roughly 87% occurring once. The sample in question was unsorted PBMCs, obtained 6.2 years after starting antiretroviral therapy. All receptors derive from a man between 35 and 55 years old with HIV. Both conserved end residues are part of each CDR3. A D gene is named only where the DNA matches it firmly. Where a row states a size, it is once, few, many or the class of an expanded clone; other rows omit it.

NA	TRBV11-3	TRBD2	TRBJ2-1	TGTGCCAGCAGCTTAGGACGGGGGGTTAATTACAATGAGCAGTTCTTC	CASSLGRGVNYNEQFF
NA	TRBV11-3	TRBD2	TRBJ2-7	TGTGCCAGCAGTTTAGGACTAGCGGAAACCTACGAGCAGTACTTC	CASSLGLAETYEQYF
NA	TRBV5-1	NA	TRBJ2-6	TGCGCCAGCAGCTTGTATCAGGGACGACCTGGGGCCAACGTCCTGACTTTC	CASSLYQGRPGANVLTF
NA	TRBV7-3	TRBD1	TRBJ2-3	TGTGCCAGCAGCAAGGGACAGGGAGCCACAGATACGCAGTATTTT	CASSKGQGATDTQYF
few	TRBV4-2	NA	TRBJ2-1	TGTGCCAGCAGCACCTCAGCCTACAATGAGCAGTTCTTC	CASSTSAYNEQFF
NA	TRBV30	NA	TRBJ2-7	TGTGCCTGGAGTTTCAACTACGAGCAGTACTTC	CAWSFNYEQYF
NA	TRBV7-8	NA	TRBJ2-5	TGTGCCAGCAGCTTACAGGATCAAGAGACCCAGTACTTC	CASSLQDQETQYF
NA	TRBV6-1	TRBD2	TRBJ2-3	TGTGCCAGCAGTCAAATAGCGGGATTGTCAGATACGCAGTATTTT	CASSQIAGLSDTQYF
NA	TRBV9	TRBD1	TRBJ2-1	TGTGCCAGCAGCGACACAGGGGCCTCCTACAATGAGCAGTTCTTC	CASSDTGASYNEQFF
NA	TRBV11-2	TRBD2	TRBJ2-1	TGTGCCAGCAGACCTACTAGCGGGAGTATTGTTGAGCAGTTCTTC	CASRPTSGSIVEQFF
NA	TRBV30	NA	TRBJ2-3	TGTGCCTGGAGTCCGCCCGGGAGCCCAGATACGCAGTATTTT	CAWSPPGSPDTQYF
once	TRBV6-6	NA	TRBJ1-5	TGTGCCACCCGCGAAGAGGATTATGGCAATCAGCCCCAGCATTTT	CATREEDYGNQPQHF
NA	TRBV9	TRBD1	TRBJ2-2	TGTGCCAGCAGCCAAACCCAACTGGGACAGGGGTTTCCGAACACCGGGGAGCTGTTTTTT	CASSQTQLGQGFPNTGELFF
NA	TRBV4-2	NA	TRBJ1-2	TGTGCCAGCGGAATGGGGGCGGGGGATGGCTACACCTTC	CASGMGAGDGYTF
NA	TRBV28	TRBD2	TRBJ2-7	TGTGCCAGCAGTGGGAGGTCTAGCGGCTACGAGCAGTACTTC	CASSGRSSGYEQYF
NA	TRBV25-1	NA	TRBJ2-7	TGTGCCAGCAGTGTCAGCTACGAGCAGTACTTC	CASSVSYEQYF
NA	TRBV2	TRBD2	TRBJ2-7	TGTGCCAGTCACTCCGCGGGAGGACCCTACGAGCAGTACTTC	CASHSAGGPYEQYF
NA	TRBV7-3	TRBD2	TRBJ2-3	TGTGCCAGCAGCCAACGACTAGCGGGAATGGATACGCAGTATTTT	CASSQRLAGMDTQYF
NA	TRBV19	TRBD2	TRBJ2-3	TGTGCCAGTAGTAGCTGGCAGCGGGAGGGCCCCGATACGCAGTATTTT	CASSSWQREGPDTQYF
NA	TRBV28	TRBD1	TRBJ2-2	TGTGCCAGCAGTTCCGCAGGGGGTTACGGCACCGGGGAGCTGTTTTTT	CASSSAGGYGTGELFF
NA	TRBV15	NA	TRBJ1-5	TGTGCCACCAGCAGAGATATAGGGGAGGGCAATCAGCCCCAGCATTTT	CATSRDIGEGNQPQHF
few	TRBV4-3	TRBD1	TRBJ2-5	TGCGCCAGCAGCCGTCAGGGGGCAGGGGAGACCCAGTACTTC	CASSRQGAGETQYF
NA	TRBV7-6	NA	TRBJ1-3	TGTGCCAGCAGCCATGACATGTGGCGCGGAAACACCATATATTTT	CASSHDMWRGNTIYF
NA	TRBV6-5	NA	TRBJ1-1	TGTGCCAGCAGTTACCCTGGGAACACTGAAGCTTTCTTT	CASSYPGNTEAFF
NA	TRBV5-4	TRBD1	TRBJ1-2	TGTGCCAGCAGCTTGGCGGCGACAGGGATGGGCTACACCTTC	CASSLAATGMGYTF
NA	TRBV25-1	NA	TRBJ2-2	TGTGCCAGCAGTGGATTGGAAGGAGGGCCGAACACCGGGGAGCTGTTTTTT	CASSGLEGGPNTGELFF
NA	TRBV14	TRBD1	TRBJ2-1	TGTGCCAGCCGACAGGGATTCTACAATGAGCAGTTCTTC	CASRQGFYNEQFF
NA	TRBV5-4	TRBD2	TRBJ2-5	TGTGCCAGCAGTTTCGTAGGTAGCGGGCAAGAGACCCAGTACTTC	CASSFVGSGQETQYF
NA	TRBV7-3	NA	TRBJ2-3	TGTGCCAGCAGCGCAAGCCCGACCGCCCCCTATAATACGCAGTATTTT	CASSASPTAPYNTQYF
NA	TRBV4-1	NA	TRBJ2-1	TGCGCCAGCAGCCAAGATAGCGCTAGCTCTGGTGAGCAGTTCTTC	CASSQDSASSGEQFF
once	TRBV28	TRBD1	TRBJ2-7	TGTGCCAGCAGTTGGGACGACAGGGTCACCTACGAGCAGTACTTC	CASSWDDRVTYEQYF
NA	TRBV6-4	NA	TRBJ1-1	TGTGCCAGCAGTGACTCCGAAGGGACTGAAGCTTTCTTT	CASSDSEGTEAFF
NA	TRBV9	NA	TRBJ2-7	TGTGCCAGCAGCGTGTTGGGGTTTGGGAGCGAGCAGTACTTC	CASSVLGFGSEQYF
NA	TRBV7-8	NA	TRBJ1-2	TGTGCCAGCAGCCCCCGGACAGATATCTATGGCTACACCTTC	CASSPRTDIYGYTF
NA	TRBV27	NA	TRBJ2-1	TGTGCCAGCAGTATCTCGCTAGGGTACAATGAGCAGTTCTTC	CASSISLGYNEQFF
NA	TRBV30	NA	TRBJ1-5	TGTGCCTGGAGTGAGGGGATGGGACAGCCCCAGCATTTT	CAWSEGMGQPQHF
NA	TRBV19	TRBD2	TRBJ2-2	TGTGCCAGTAGTCCTGGAAGCGGGAGGTACACCGGGGAGCTGTTTTTT	CASSPGSGRYTGELFF
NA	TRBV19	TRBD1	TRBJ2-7	TGTGCCAGTAGTATTTCAGGGACAGCCTTCTACGAGCAGTACTTC	CASSISGTAFYEQYF
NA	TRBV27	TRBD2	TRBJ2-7	TGTGCCAGCAGGAGACTAGCTTCTAGCTCCTACGAGCAGTACTTC	CASRRLASSSYEQYF
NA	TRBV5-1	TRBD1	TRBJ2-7	TGCGCCAGCAGCGCCGGACAGGGGGCGGACGAGCAGTACTTC	CASSAGQGADEQYF
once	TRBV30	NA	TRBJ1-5	TGTGCCTGGAGCCTATGGGGAAGCAATCAGCCCCAGCATTTT	CAWSLWGSNQPQHF
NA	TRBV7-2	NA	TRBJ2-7	TGTGCCAGCACGGTAGCGCCAATCTCCTACGAGCAGTACTTC	CASTVAPISYEQYF
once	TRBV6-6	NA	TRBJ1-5	TGTGCCAGCAGGAGGCCAGGGCACAATCAGCCCCAGCATTTT	CASRRPGHNQPQHF
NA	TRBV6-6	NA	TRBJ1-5	TGTGCCAGCAGCGGACAAGTCAATCAGCCCCAGCATTTT	CASSGQVNQPQHF
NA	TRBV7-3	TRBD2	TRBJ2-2	TGTGCCAGCAGCTTACGACTAGCGGGAGAAGCCGGGGAGCTGTTTTTT	CASSLRLAGEAGELFF
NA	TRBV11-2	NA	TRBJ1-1	TGTGCCAGCACCCCACCGGGCTGGGGGAACACTGAAGCTTTCTTT	CASTPPGWGNTEAFF
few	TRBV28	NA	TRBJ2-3	TGTGCCAGCGCCCCTACAATCGGGACTGAGGAACGGGATACGCAGTATTTT	CASAPTIGTEERDTQYF
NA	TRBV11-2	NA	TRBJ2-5	TGTGCCAGCAGCTTAGATTGGCAAGAGACCCAGTACTTC	CASSLDWQETQYF
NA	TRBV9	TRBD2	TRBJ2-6	TGTGCCAGCAGCGTAGGCCTTGGGGGGGTAGGCTCTGGGGCCAACGTCCTGACTTTC	CASSVGLGGVGSGANVLTF
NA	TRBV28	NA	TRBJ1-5	TGTGCCAGCAGCCTCGGTGTGCATAGCAATCAGCCCCAGCATTTT	CASSLGVHSNQPQHF
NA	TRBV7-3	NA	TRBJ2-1	TGTGCCAGCACCCCGACGCCCTCCTACAATGAGCAGTTCTTC	CASTPTPSYNEQFF
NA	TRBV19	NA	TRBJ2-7	TGTGCCAGTAGTGCCTTGAGCTCCTACGAGCAGTACTTC	CASSALSSYEQYF
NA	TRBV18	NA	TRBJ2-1	TGTGCCAGCTCACCGACAGGCTACAATGAGCAGTTCTTC	CASSPTGYNEQFF
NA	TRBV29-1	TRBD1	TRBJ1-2	TGCAGCGTTGCGGGACAGAACTATGGCTACACCTTC	CSVAGQNYGYTF
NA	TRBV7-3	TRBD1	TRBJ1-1	TGTGCCAGCAGTCAATTCACCGGGACAGGTCCTGAAGCTTTCTTT	CASSQFTGTGPEAFF